The clone carrying this T cell receptor beta chain was observed a few times. These data come from a study of response to subunit inactivated influenza vaccine. TCRdb recomputed calls from the RT-PCR reads with MiXCR, one row per CDR3 protein. The sample has around 570,000 distinct CDR3 sequences, approximately 10% seen once; the top ten hold about 11%. Germline CDR1 and CDR2: SGHAT and FQDESV (reference sequence). The ends lost 3 bases at V and 2 bases at J; junction bases unmatched: 9. This CDR3 has 18 amino acids. This sample also belongs to another study, concerning T cells expressing NK-cell markers. Turning to that study: UMIs were included in TCR beta cDNA generated by 5'RACE template switching. Sorted CD3+CD56+NKG2C+, CD3+CD56+NKG2C- and CD3+CD56-NKG2C+ T-cell subsets were beta-chain profiled. Seven donors tested HCMV-seropositive and one tested seronegative among the eight sequenced. Six donors carried dominant NKG2C+ clonotypes that made up about 1.0-8% of their CD8+ T cells. These clonotypes additionally ranked first within the CD3+CD56-NKG2C+ fraction of a few donors.

The chain links TRBV11-1 to TRBJ2-2; 10 bases fit TRBD1. This material consisted of PBMCs from blood, taken on the day of vaccination. The receptor's source is a man aged 50-60 years who received an inactivated influenza vaccine. CDR3 sequence: CASSFSTGGPTNTGELFF. The DNA of the CDR3 is TGTGCCAGCAGCTTTTCGACAGGGGGCCCAACCAACACCGGGGAGCTGTTTTTT.